The rows below give T cell receptor beta chains drawn from one sample of a study of T cells in Graves' hyperthyroidism and ophthalmopathy. Via MiXCR, TCRdb re-called the multiplex PCR reads, giving one row per CDR3 protein. This repertoire shows about 360,000 distinct CDR3 sequences, approximately 13% found once; its top ten account for roughly 9.2%. Sample: blood. These receptors originate from a woman younger than 30 with Graves' hyperthyroidism. Both conserved end residues are part of each CDR3. Each record gives: clone size, CDR3 length, J gene, V gene, CDR3 protein. Clone size, where shown, is once, few, many, or a class for clones that have expanded.

many,16,TRBJ2-3,TRBV4-2,CASSQGTSGSTDTQYF
many,15,TRBJ2-1,TRBV7-2,CASIVYSSSYNEQFF
many,15,TRBJ1-1,TRBV18,CASSPTRTANTEAFF
many,15,TRBJ2-7,TRBV7-2,CASSLSDGGAYEQYF
-,14,TRBJ2-7,TRBV10-2,CASSAGNRNYEQYF
-,14,TRBJ1-2,TRBV5-5,CASSLVTGEVGYTF
many,17,TRBJ2-5,TRBV11-2,CASSTGTSGGIVETQYF
many,16,TRBJ2-1,TRBV11-2,CASSLGLAGGPDEQFF
-,14,TRBJ2-2,TRBV10-3,CASSPAGDTGELFF
-,14,TRBJ2-5,TRBV9,CASSPGTAGQTQYF
many,15,TRBJ1-2,TRBV6-2/TRBV6-3,CASSSGTGIHYGYTF
many,13,TRBJ1-1,TRBV12-3/TRBV12-4,CASTLTEDTEAFF
-,12,TRBJ2-3,TRBV2,CASTLRGDTQYF
many,14,TRBJ1-5,TRBV12-3/TRBV12-4,CASSFQQGDQPQHF
many,15,TRBJ1-5,TRBV6-1,CASSPDRGDNQPQHF
many,14,TRBJ1-6,TRBV28,CASSLPRLATPLHF
many,15,TRBJ2-1,TRBV12-3/TRBV12-4,CASSLAGGVSNEQFF
many,14,TRBJ1-1,TRBV20-1,CSAQGRVLNTEAFF
many,15,TRBJ2-3,TRBV3-1,CASSQAPRHTDTQYF
many,14,TRBJ1-1,TRBV28,CASVRDRDDTEAFF
many,16,TRBJ2-1,TRBV20-1,CSARGLEYRGQAGQFF
many,14,TRBJ2-7,TRBV7-9,CASSLVGGPPEQYF
many,12,TRBJ1-2,TRBV6-1,CATRGTNYGYTF
few,15,TRBJ2-4,TRBV6-2/TRBV6-3,CASSQVDLTKNIQYF
many,13,TRBJ2-7,TRBV29-1,CSASPDTSYEQYF
few,13,TRBJ2-7,TRBV6-2/TRBV6-3,CASSYQLAYEQYF
many,14,TRBJ1-1,TRBV7-2,CASSPGTGSSEAFF
many,14,TRBJ2-1,TRBV5-1,CASSPAWGYNEQFF
-,15,TRBJ1-1,TRBV5-4,CASSNSRAMNTEAFF